These T cell receptor beta chains were read from a single sample in a study of CD8 T cells in ankylosing spondylitis. From the 5' RACE reads, TCRdb called clonotypes with MiXCR, one entry per CDR3 protein. The profile shows more than 300,000 distinct CDR3 sequences, 11% of them singletons. Sequenced material: blood, either unsorted or a sorted T cell fraction (not recorded which). The receptors here all came from a female donor with ankylosing spondylitis or in good health (not recorded which). Both conserved end residues are part of each CDR3. The D gene is left open where the match is weak. Size values are once, few and many counts, or a class for expanded clones, and some rows have none.

CDR3nt | CDR3aa | d_gene | abundance | j_gene | v_gene
TGTGCCAGCAGCTTAGAGTCGGCGGGATTATACTACAATGAGCAGTTCTTC | CASSLESAGLYYNEQFF | . | few | TRBJ2-1 | TRBV11-2
TGTGCCAGCAGTTACTCTTATTTTGGGGGAGAGCAGTTCTTC | CASSYSYFGGEQFF | . | few | TRBJ2-1 | TRBV6-5
TGTGCCATCAGTGATCGGGACAGCGGAAATTCACCCCTCCACTTT | CAISDRDSGNSPLHF | TRBD1 | many | TRBJ1-6 | TRBV10-3
TGCAGTGCTAGAGTTAGCGGGACCTACGAGCAGTACTTC | CSARVSGTYEQYF | TRBD2 | many | TRBJ2-7 | TRBV20-1
TGTGCCAGCAGCTTAGTAGCTAGCGGGAGTGATGAGCAGTTCTTC | CASSLVASGSDEQFF | TRBD2 | many | TRBJ2-1 | TRBV7-9
TGTGCCACCAGCCGGGGAGGGGGCGCAGGCTACAATGAGCAGTTCTTC | CATSRGGGAGYNEQFF | . | many | TRBJ2-1 | TRBV24-1
TGCAGTGCCCTCAACACCAATCAGCCCCAGCATTTT | CSALNTNQPQHF | . | many | TRBJ1-5 | TRBV20-1
TGTGCCAGCAGCCCCCAGGGCGGGGGTAACACCGGGGAGCTGTTTTTT | CASSPQGGGNTGELFF | TRBD2 | many | TRBJ2-2 | TRBV12-3/TRBV12-4
TGCGCCAGCAGCCTTCAAAGCAACACTGAAGCTTTCTTT | CASSLQSNTEAFF | . | many | TRBJ1-1 | TRBV5-1
TGTGCCAGCAGAATACAGGGAGCAGATACGCAGTATTTT | CASRIQGADTQYF | . | many | TRBJ2-3 | TRBV27
TGCGCCAGCAGCTCCACTTCTTATAACCACGAGCAGTACTTC | CASSSTSYNHEQYF | . | many | TRBJ2-7 | TRBV5-1
TGCAGCGCGGGCCCTGGACAGGTCGGGATAGAGACCCAGTACTTC | CSAGPGQVGIETQYF | TRBD1 | . | TRBJ2-5 | TRBV29-1
TGTGCCAGCAGCGCCCAAAAGTACCAAGAGACCCAGTACTTC | CASSAQKYQETQYF | . | . | TRBJ2-5 | TRBV7-9
TGTGCCAGCAGCTTAGGTCCGGAGCTGTTTTTT | CASSLGPELFF | . | many | TRBJ2-2 | TRBV11-2
TGTGCCAGCAGCGTTGAGCAATACACTGAAGCTTTCTTT | CASSVEQYTEAFF | . | few | TRBJ1-1 | TRBV9
TGCAGTGCTAGAGAAGGGCAGGGTAGGAACAATCAGCCCCAGCATTTT | CSAREGQGRNNQPQHF | . | many | TRBJ1-5 | TRBV20-1
TGCGCCAGCAGCGATGGAAGCACAGATACGCAGTATTTT | CASSDGSTDTQYF | . | many | TRBJ2-3 | TRBV5-1
TGCAGCGTCACAGGGAAATCAGGCTACACCTTC | CSVTGKSGYTF | . | few | TRBJ1-2 | TRBV29-1
TGTGCCAGCAGCTTGGCAGACAGGGTGTGGAGCTACACCTTC | CASSLADRVWSYTF | TRBD1 | . | TRBJ1-2 | TRBV5-4
TGTGCCAGCAGAAAAGACAGGGGGTCATCCTACGAGCAGTACTTC | CASRKDRGSSYEQYF | TRBD1 | few | TRBJ2-7 | TRBV6-2/TRBV6-3
TGCGCCAGCAGCTTGCCGACTGGAGAGCAGTACTTC | CASSLPTGEQYF | . | many | TRBJ2-7 | TRBV5-1